This T cell receptor beta chain was found in a study of early T cells in non-severe SARS-CoV-2 infection. For the study at large: Sequenced material consisted of bulk RNA (from unsorted whole blood), and chains were unpaired.

Overall study results and limits: Anti-spike CD8 specificities were favored by VDJdb matching, whose results missed private and CD4 specificities.

A word on this clonotype: What it binds is unknown.

The CDR3 covers 12 residues. CDR1 and CDR2 (germline): SGHTA, FQGNSA. V shed 4 bases, J shed 8 bases, and the junction held 2 bases outside the gene matches. Individual cDNA molecules were tagged with unique molecular identifiers, the study reported. TCRdb reanalysed the 5' RACE reads using MiXCR and keeps one entry per CDR3 protein. This table has about 47,000 distinct CDR3 sequences, around a tenth appearing once. V gene TRBV7-2 combines with J gene TRBJ1-2; 9 bases match TRBD1. Sequenced material: whole blood, taken at baseline. This TCR was sampled from an adult who was a healthcare worker with PCR-confirmed SARS-CoV-2 infection or an uninfected control (not recorded which). The CDR3 reads CASSSTGGGYTF. The CDR3 DNA follows: TGTGCCAGCAGCTCCACAGGGGGCGGCTACACCTTC. The whole variable domain, remainder taken from reference TRBV7-2 and TRBJ1-2, is GAGVSQSPSNKVTEKGKDVELRCDPISGHTALYWYRQSLGQGLEFLIYFQGNSAPDKSGLPSDRFSAERTGGSVSTLTIQRTQQEDSAVYLCASSSTGGGYTFGSGTRLTVV.